The text below deals with one T cell receptor beta chain. What it binds is not known. Germline lookup yields CDR1 MDHEN and CDR2 SYDVKM. Trimming at V came to 6 bases and at J to 7 bases, leaving 12 bases not matched to a gene. The CDR3 has 15 residues. This record comes from a study of regulatory T cells in long-lasting Graves disease. Study results and caveats: The persistent group shared 2,500 to 3,000 public clonotypes, more than the roughly 970 shared by new patients.

The time point denotes: persistent/refractory GD, antithyroid drugs over 5 years with positive TRAb. Isolated PBMC RNA provided the starting material for the TCR library. Researchers made TCR beta libraries by using iRepertoire HTBI primers and running Arm-PCR on CDR3 regions. TCRdb ran MiXCR on the multiplex PCR reads and lists one entry per CDR3 protein. The data show 700,000 or so distinct CDR3 sequences, with around 30% seen just once and about two fifths held by the top ten. The sequenced sample was peripheral blood mononuclear cells (PBMCs), obtained when the disease was refractory, from a patient treated with antithyroid drugs. This sequence joins TRBV28 and TRBJ1-2; 9 nucleotides align to TRBD1. This TCR derives from a female donor with Graves disease. The CDR3 coding sequence is TGTGCCAGCAGCCACCCCAGGACAGGGGCTTTTGGCTACACCTTC. As protein: CASSHPRTGAFGYTF.